Listed below are T cell receptor beta chains from one sample, sequenced in a study of CD8 T cells in Susac syndrome. MiXCR was run by TCRdb on the immunoSEQ multiplex PCR reads, yielding one entry per CDR3 protein. The table has 90,000 to 150,000 distinct CDR3 sequences, less than 95% seen once; the top ten hold approximately 0.089%. Material for sequencing was CD4+ T cells from PBMCs. Source of these receptors: a human donor in good health. Both conserved end residues are trimmed from each CDR3. D genes are given only for firm matches.

d_call | j_call | v_call | cdr3_length | cdr3_aa
. | TRBJ2-2 | TRBV6-5 | 12 | ASRLPGRTGELF
. | TRBJ2-3 | TRBV19 | 11 | ASSMGIPDTQY
. | TRBJ1-4 | TRBV2 | 13 | ASSPQGPTNEKLF
TRBD2 | TRBJ2-1 | TRBV6-4 | 12 | ASSDLAGNNEQF
. | TRBJ1-5 | TRBV27 | 13 | ASSSRTGVVQPQH
. | TRBJ1-2 | TRBV23-1 | 10 | ASTAGFYGYT
. | TRBJ1-2 | TRBV27 | 10 | ASSPRGYGYT
. | TRBJ2-1 | TRBV5-1 | 11 | ASSAGLNNEQF
TRBD2 | TRBJ2-5 | TRBV29-1 | 11 | SVWTSGKETQY
. | TRBJ2-1 | TRBV27 | 14 | ASSNRDSISYNEQF
TRBD2 | TRBJ2-7 | TRBV27 | 13 | ACSPAYSGSHEQY
TRBD2 | TRBJ2-7 | TRBV15 | 14 | ATSSQERAGSYEQY
TRBD2 | TRBJ2-2 | TRBV7-9 | 14 | ASSQQAGVSAGELF
TRBD1 | TRBJ1-1 | TRBV29-1 | 11 | SVMGQLNTEAF
. | TRBJ2-5 | TRBV7-2 | 13 | ASSLSASTAETQY
TRBD2 | TRBJ2-7 | TRBV3-1 | 12 | ASSRTSGTYEQY
TRBD2 | TRBJ2-1 | TRBV30 | 14 | AWSGAVWTSAIEQF
TRBD2 | TRBJ2-7 | TRBV4-3 | 14 | ASSQGLATRSYEQY
. | TRBJ2-5 | TRBV7-9 | 12 | ASSLVSVGETQY
. | TRBJ2-1 | TRBV28 | 13 | ASSFYRELSNEQF
. | TRBJ2-6 | TRBV10-3 | 13 | AISPTDSGANVLT
TRBD2 | TRBJ2-2 | TRBV7-3 | 14 | ASRLAGGKNTGELF
. | TRBJ1-5 | TRBV6-5 | 13 | ASAVARVIGQPQH
. | TRBJ2-1 | TRBV19 | 12 | ASSIGQLDNEQF
. | TRBJ2-7 | TRBV3-1 | 12 | ASSQGVAFYEQY
TRBD2 | TRBJ2-1 | TRBV19 | 16 | ASSRGTSGSPSYNEQF
. | TRBJ2-7 | TRBV2 | 10 | ASSGMRPEQY
. | TRBJ1-5 | TRBV7-9 | 10 | ASSLMNQPQH
TRBD2 | TRBJ2-1 | TRBV6-1 | 16 | ASTSRTSGRAAYNEQF
. | TRBJ1-4 | TRBV7-9 | 12 | ASSEDLLAGKLF
. | TRBJ1-5 | TRBV3-1 | 12 | ASSQEFSDQPQH
. | TRBJ2-3 | TRBV11-2 | 11 | ASSTGPTDTQY
TRBD1 | TRBJ1-4 | TRBV29-1 | 11 | SVVAQGSEKLF
. | TRBJ1-5 | TRBV3-1 | 11 | ASSQGVAGPQH
TRBD1 | TRBJ2-5 | TRBV18 | 13 | ASSPGTGLTETQY
. | TRBJ2-6 | TRBV13 | 15 | ASSLGSGVSGANVLT
. | TRBJ1-3 | TRBV7-2 | 14 | ASSLGPGGGGNTIY
. | TRBJ1-4 | TRBV29-1 | 12 | SVEGGAGTRKLF
TRBD2 | TRBJ2-7 | TRBV5-5 | 11 | ASSLRGGSPQY
. | TRBJ2-5 | TRBV3-1 | 12 | ASNIRGVQETQY
. | TRBJ1-1 | TRBV12-3/TRBV12-4 | 9 | ASSSGSEAF
. | TRBJ1-3 | TRBV2 | 10 | ASTRDGSTIY
. | TRBJ2-7 | TRBV6-5 | 13 | ASSYSTVAPYEQY
TRBD2 | TRBJ2-2 | TRBV12-5 | 19 | ASGLVGLAGVVYSNTGELF
. | TRBJ1-1 | TRBV18 | 11 | ASSPLGAPEAF
TRBD2 | TRBJ2-7 | TRBV7-2 | 14 | ASSPTRLAGRYEQY
TRBD2 | TRBJ2-3 | TRBV7-9 | 14 | ASSYYASGSGDTQY
. | TRBJ1-5 | TRBV20-1 | 14 | SATGGRYRSNQPQH
. | TRBJ1-1 | TRBV4-3 | 13 | ASSQETSGNTEAF
. | TRBJ2-7 | TRBV3-1 | 12 | ASSQGSSRGEQY
TRBD2 | TRBJ2-1 | TRBV5-1 | 15 | ASSWSLAGVGSYEQF